A selection of T cell receptor beta chains follows, all from one sample in a study of beta chain features in type 1 diabetes. Some clones are missing from TCRdb's copy, which holds only in-frame ones; the method was immunoSEQ multiplex PCR. The sample lists about 160,000 clones; about 9.8% were seen once. Source material: central memory CD4+ T cells from blood. The receptor source for this set is a woman between 18 and 29 years old in good health. CDR3s include the opening cysteine and the closing phenylalanine or tryptophan. D genes are given only for firm matches. The listing skips clone size in some rows; elsewhere it reads once, few, many or a size class.

- TRBD1 TRBJ2-7 TRBV7-3 CASSLMGTGGYEQYF TGTGCCAGCAGCTTAATGGGGACAGGGGGATACGAGCAGTACTTC
few - TRBJ2-6 TRBV7-2 CASSSQGISGANVLTF TGTGCCAGCAGCTCTCAGGGGATCTCTGGGGCCAACGTCCTGACTTTC
few - TRBJ1-2 TRBV30 CAWRGRQDYGYTF TGTGCCTGGAGAGGACGACAGGACTATGGCTACACCTTC
few TRBD1 TRBJ2-7 TRBV7-2 CASSLATGRLAYEQYF TGTGCCAGCAGCTTAGCGACAGGGCGCCTAGCCTACGAGCAGTACTTC
- - TRBJ1-5 TRBV19 CASTDLGGVSNQPQHF TGTGCCAGTACCGACCTGGGAGGGGTTAGCAATCAGCCCCAGCATTTT
few TRBD1 TRBJ1-5 TRBV5-8 CASTQTGPDQPQHF TGTGCCAGCACCCAGACAGGGCCGGATCAGCCCCAGCATTTT
few TRBD1 TRBJ2-6 TRBV29-1 CSVPADRGSSGANVLTF TGCAGCGTTCCCGCGGACAGGGGGTCCTCTGGGGCCAACGTCCTGACTTTC
- TRBD1 TRBJ1-1 TRBV29-1 CSVEPGQGSPEAFF TGCAGCGTTGAACCCGGACAGGGAAGCCCTGAAGCTTTCTTT
- - TRBJ1-1 TRBV5-1 CASSLDRRAAEAFF TGCGCCAGCAGCTTGGATCGGCGGGCCGCTGAAGCTTTCTTT
few TRBD2 TRBJ2-4 TRBV5-8 CASSLAGLAGIIQYF TGTGCCAGCAGCTTGGCGGGACTAGCGGGGATCATTCAGTACTTC
- - TRBJ2-2 TRBV7-2 CASSPAGLMNTGELFF TGTGCCAGCAGCCCTGCCGGACTGATGAACACCGGGGAGCTGTTTTTT
- TRBD2 TRBJ2-3 TRBV4-1 CASSQAVRGAGDTQYF TGCGCCAGCAGCCAAGCTGTGCGGGGGGCCGGGGATACGCAGTATTTT
- - TRBJ1-6 TRBV7-2 CASRPTSGSLHF TGTGCCAGCAGGCCCACTTCCGGGTCCCTCCACTTT
- - TRBJ2-3 TRBV18 CASSPGLGGDGDTQYF TGTGCCAGCTCACCTGGTCTGGGCGGGGATGGAGATACGCAGTATTTT
few - TRBJ2-3 TRBV5-1 CASCTGGTDTQYF TGCGCCAGCTGTACCGGGGGCACAGATACGCAGTATTTT
few - TRBJ1-1 TRBV12-2 CASRLAPGQNIAEAFF TGTGCAAGTCGCTTAGCCCCCGGACAGAACATCGCTGAAGCTTTCTTT
- TRBD1 TRBJ1-5 TRBV29-1 CSPDRAGSNQPQHF TGCAGCCCCGACAGGGCTGGGAGCAATCAGCCCCAGCATTTT
- - TRBJ1-1 TRBV5-6 CASSGRGNTEAFF TGTGCCAGCAGTGGCAGGGGGAACACTGAAGCTTTCTTT
- - TRBJ1-2 TRBV7-9 CASSQQSRGGYTF TGTGCCAGCAGTCAACAGAGCCGGGGGGGCTACACCTTC
few TRBD1 TRBJ2-2 TRBV30 CAWSYQGGQGVGELFF TGTGCCTGGAGTTACCAAGGGGGACAGGGCGTCGGGGAGCTGTTTTTT
few - TRBJ1-1 TRBV29-1 CSVTKGWRENTEAFF TGCAGCGTGACCAAAGGGTGGAGGGAGAACACTGAAGCTTTCTTT
- - TRBJ2-1 TRBV4-1 CASSQVDGGLRNEQFF TGCGCCAGCAGCCAAGTGGACGGGGGGCTGAGGAATGAGCAGTTCTTC
few TRBD2 TRBJ2-5 TRBV30 CAWGLAGGGETQYF TGTGCCTGGGGACTAGCGGGAGGGGGAGAGACCCAGTACTTC
few - TRBJ1-5 TRBV4-2 CASSQDWAGRNQPQHF TGTGCCAGCAGCCAAGATTGGGCAGGCCGCAATCAGCCCCAGCATTTT
- - TRBJ1-1 TRBV11-3 CASSFGEYTEAFF TGTGCCAGCAGCTTTGGGGAGTACACTGAAGCTTTCTTT
- - TRBJ1-4 TRBV5-6 CASSLRGGSGEKLFF TGTGCCAGCAGTTTGCGGGGGGGTAGCGGTGAAAAACTGTTTTTT
few TRBD1 TRBJ1-1 TRBV30 CAWRGQLNTEAFF TGTGCCTGGCGGGGACAGTTGAACACTGAAGCTTTCTTT
few TRBD2 TRBJ2-3 TRBV9 CASSVLAGEDTQYF TGTGCCAGCAGCGTATTGGCGGGGGAAGATACGCAGTATTTT
few TRBD1 TRBJ2-2 TRBV4-2 CASRQTGGYTGELFF TGTGCCAGCAGACAGACAGGGGGCTACACCGGGGAGCTGTTTTTT
few TRBD2 TRBJ2-2 TRBV4-2 CASSQAGVNTGELFF TGTGCCAGCAGCCAGGCGGGGGTGAACACCGGGGAGCTGTTTTTT
- - TRBJ1-1 TRBV7-3 CASSRMQGTEAFF TGTGCCAGCAGTCGGATGCAGGGCACTGAAGCTTTCTTT
- TRBD2 TRBJ2-6 TRBV27 CASSSSSGRTSGANVLTF TGTGCCAGCAGTTCCTCTAGCGGGAGAACCTCTGGGGCCAACGTCCTGACTTTC
- TRBD2 TRBJ2-3 TRBV4-1 CASSFAGGDTQYF TGCGCCAGCAGCTTTGCGGGGGGCGATACGCAGTATTTT
- - TRBJ1-2 TRBV7-9 CASSHNRDDGYTF TGTGCCAGCAGCCACAACAGAGATGATGGCTACACCTTC
- - TRBJ2-7 TRBV4-1 CASSQGQVSSYEQYF TGCGCCAGCAGCCAAGGGCAGGTTTCCTCCTACGAGCAGTACTTC
few - TRBJ2-5 TRBV27 CASSRGTGETQYF TGTGCCAGCAGCCGGGGGACCGGTGAGACCCAGTACTTC
few TRBD1 TRBJ1-3 TRBV30 CAGGGQAGGNTIYF TGTGCCGGCGGCGGACAGGCGGGGGGAAACACCATATATTTT
- - TRBJ1-2 TRBV18 CASSPGRESASGYTF TGTGCCAGCTCACCGGGGAGGGAGTCGGCATCTGGCTACACCTTC
few TRBD2 TRBJ2-3 TRBV2 CASSDGLAPDTQYF TGTGCCAGCAGTGATGGACTAGCCCCAGATACGCAGTATTTT
few - TRBJ2-5 TRBV5-6 CASSLDRYLETQYF TGTGCCAGCAGCCTGGACAGATACTTAGAGACCCAGTACTTC
few - TRBJ1-5 TRBV29-1 CSVGDNYQPQHF TGCAGCGTTGGGGACAATTATCAGCCCCAGCATTTT
- TRBD2 TRBJ2-7 TRBV4-2 CASSQNSGGTNVEQYF TGTGCCAGCAGCCAAAATTCGGGCGGGACTAACGTCGAGCAGTACTTC
few - TRBJ2-1 TRBV5-1 CASSARDSTYNEQFF TGCGCCAGCAGCGCCCGGGACTCCACTTACAATGAGCAGTTCTTC
few - TRBJ2-1 TRBV9 CASSVEGLYNEQFF TGTGCCAGCAGCGTAGAGGGACTGTACAATGAGCAGTTCTTC
- - TRBJ2-7 TRBV11-3 CASRQGAGKNYEQYF TGTGCCAGCAGACAAGGGGCAGGAAAAAACTACGAGCAGTACTTC
few - TRBJ2-5 TRBV7-2 CASSLQLQETQYF TGTGCCAGCAGCTTACAACTCCAAGAGACCCAGTACTTC
few - TRBJ1-1 TRBV30 CAWSVRGNTEAFF TGTGCCTGGAGTGTACGAGGCAACACTGAAGCTTTCTTT
few - TRBJ1-5 TRBV27 CASRPSPPGTREPDQPQHF TGTGCCAGCAGGCCCAGCCCCCCCGGGACTCGAGAGCCCGATCAGCCCCAGCATTTT
few - TRBJ1-2 TRBV6-1 CASSGRAPLTYGYTF TGTGCCAGCAGTGGCAGGGCCCCGCTCACCTATGGCTACACCTTC
few - TRBJ2-2 TRBV19 CATHPPGVGAGELFF TGTGCCACCCACCCGCCAGGGGTGGGAGCCGGGGAGCTGTTTTTT
few - TRBJ2-2 TRBV18 CASSRPEGGELFF TGTGCCAGCTCACGACCTGAGGGCGGGGAGCTGTTTTTT
- - TRBJ2-7 TRBV1 CTSSQVEVASYEQYF TGCACCAGCAGCCAAGTCGAAGTGGCCTCCTACGAGCAGTACTTC
few - TRBJ1-1 TRBV13 CASSLMAGNSAFF TGTGCCAGCAGCTTAATGGCAGGGAATTCCGCTTTCTTT